This TCR beta chain was recorded in a study of blood T cell repertoires in COVID-19. Study details: Specimens from acute and convalescent COVID-19 originated in the United States, Italy and Spain. T cells, B-cell-depleted T cells, or PBMCs provided the cDNA or gDNA that served as material.

Original processing methods: From reference gene primer amplification, estimates of nucleated cell counts were derived. Sequenced by immunoSEQ multiplex PCR; TCRdb stores in-frame clones only, minus some. V, J and clone size reflect that table, while D and trimming were determined from the DNA. The sample shows approximately 230,000 clones, approximately 90% of them seen only once. Germline V lookup: CDR1 LGHDT, CDR2 YNNKEL (reference sequence). CDR3 size: 12 residues. Trimming took 4 bases from V and 7 from J; bases not matched to a gene: 2. The sample comprised peripheral blood. The sequence came from a woman aged 40 to 50 who had recovered from COVID-19. The gene calls are TRBV3-1 (or the pseudogene TRBV3-2) and TRBJ1-1, with 8 bases identical to TRBD1. The CDR3 DNA reads as TGTGCCAGCAGCCGACAGGGGATTGAAGCTTTCTTT. As protein: CASSRQGIEAFF.